These 7 T cell receptor beta chains were sequenced from one sample in a study of long-term antiretroviral therapy in people with HIV. Investigators performed immunoSEQ version v3.0 at survey level. The assay was immunoSEQ multiplex PCR, and TCRdb's table has in-frame clones only and misses some. Of roughly 10,000 clones in the sample, 70% to 80% are singletons; the top ten hold more than 11%. The sequencing used unsorted PBMCs, collected 0.4 years before starting antiretroviral therapy. The receptors originated from a man between 25 and 39 years old with HIV.

As for this clone: This CDR3 fails to terminate in the conserved phenylalanine or tryptophan, so it likely reflects a read error. The DNA is left out, because the CDR3 cannot be placed on it with certainty; the CDR3 is given as TCRdb lists it. The chain has TRBV13 and TRBJ2-7; the DNA was not used to check the table's D call, TRBD2. Both ends counted, the CDR3 spans 13 residues. Germline loops: CDR1 PRHDT, CDR2 FYEKMQ (reference sequence). The CDR3 here is CASSQPGLAGEPG.

The rearrangement joins TRBV18 to TRBJ2-7; tentative D call: TRBD2 (5 bases). CDR1 KGHSH and CDR2 LQKENI come from the germline V gene. The CDR3 runs to 16 residues. V gave up 2 bases and J gave up 5 bases, with 19 bases separating them. The CDR3 is CASSPIPGMYDDEQYF. CDR3 nucleotides: TGTGCCAGCTCACCAATCCCGGGAATGTATGATGACGAGCAGTACTTC.

The rearrangement uses TRBV10-1 and TRBJ2-7; D may be TRBD1 (6 bases). Looked up from germline, CDR1 is WNHNN and CDR2 is SYGVQD (reference sequence). V was trimmed by 0 bases and J by 1 base, leaving 28 bases between them. CDR3 length: 21 amino acids. CDR3 DNA sequence: TGCGCCAGCAGTGAGTCCGGCGGCTTTTTGACAGGTTCACTTGGGTCCTACGAGCAGTACTTC. Translated, it gives CASSESGGFLTGSLGSYEQYF.

The genes are TRBV14 and TRBJ2-6; a weak D match, TRBD1 (5 bases). This CDR3 is built from 18 residues. CDR1 SGHDN and CDR2 FVKESK come from the germline V gene. V was pared by 4 bases and J by 0 bases, with 16 bases between. CDR3: CASSPSFPGHSGANVLTF. CDR3 nucleotide sequence: TGTGCCAGCAGCCCATCTTTTCCAGGACACTCTGGGGCCAACGTCCTGACTTTC.

The table lists this clone with a count of one. The chain carries TRBV28 and TRBJ2-7; the match to TRBD2 covers 10 bases. CDR1 MDHEN and CDR2 SYDVKM come from the germline V gene. The CDR3 is 19 amino acids. Unmatched junction bases numbered 20, after V lost 3 bases and J lost 6 bases. The CDR3 DNA is TGTGCCAGCAGTTTGTATCGGGGAGACACAGTGGCTAGCGGGAGCGAGCAGTACTTC. It translates to CASSLYRGDTVASGSEQYF.

The genes are TRBV2 and TRBJ2-7; D may be TRBD2 (6 bases). V was trimmed by 2 bases and J by 0 bases, leaving 8 bases between them. This CDR3 region has 14 residues. Germline values: CDR1 SNHLY, CDR2 FYNNEI. The CDR3 nucleotides are TGTGCCAGCAGTGAATGGGGGGTCTCCTACGAGCAGTACTTC. It encodes CASSEWGVSYEQYF.

The sample holds a few counts of this clone. The chain is built from TRBV10-3 and TRBJ2-7, with D perhaps TRBD1 (6 bases). CDR1 is ENHRY, CDR2 SYGVKD, per germline. The CDR3 runs to 16 residues. The V and J ends lost 7 bases and 2 bases respectively, with 21 bases between them. The CDR3 loop is CAIIYSQGFQPYEQYF. CDR3 coding DNA: TGTGCCATCATTTATTCCCAGGGGTTTCAGCCCTACGAGCAGTACTTC.